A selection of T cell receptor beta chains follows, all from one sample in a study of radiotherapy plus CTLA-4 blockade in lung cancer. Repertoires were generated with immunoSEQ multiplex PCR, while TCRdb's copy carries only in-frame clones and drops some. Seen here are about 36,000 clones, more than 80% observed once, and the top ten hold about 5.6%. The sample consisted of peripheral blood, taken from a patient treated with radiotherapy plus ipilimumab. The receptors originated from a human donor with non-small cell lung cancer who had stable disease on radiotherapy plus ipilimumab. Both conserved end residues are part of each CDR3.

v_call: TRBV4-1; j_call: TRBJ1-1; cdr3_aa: CASSQDHGQGLNTEAFF
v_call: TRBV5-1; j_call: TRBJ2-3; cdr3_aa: CASSLGLATDTQYF
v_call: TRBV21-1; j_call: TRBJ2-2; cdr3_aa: CASSKRLAEIRNTGELFF
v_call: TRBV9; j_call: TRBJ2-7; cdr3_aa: CASSPGAAGGGYEQYF
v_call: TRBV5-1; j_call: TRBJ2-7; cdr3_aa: CASSPDRRISYEQYF
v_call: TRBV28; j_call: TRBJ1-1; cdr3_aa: CASRFRVSNTEAFF
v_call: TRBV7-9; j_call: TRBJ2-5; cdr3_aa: CASSWTYRDRETQYF
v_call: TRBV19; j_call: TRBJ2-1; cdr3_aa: CASNKAVFNEQFF
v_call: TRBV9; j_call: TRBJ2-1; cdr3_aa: CASSVVGLSNNEQFF
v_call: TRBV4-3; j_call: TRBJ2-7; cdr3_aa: CASSLRTGGLYEQYF
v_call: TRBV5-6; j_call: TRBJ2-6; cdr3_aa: CASSLVTGANVLTF
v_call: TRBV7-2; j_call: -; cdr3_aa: CASSLASGSPYEQYF
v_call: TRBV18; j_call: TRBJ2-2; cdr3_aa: CASSPESLKDIGGELFF
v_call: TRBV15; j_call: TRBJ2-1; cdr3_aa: CATSRTRRENYNEQFF
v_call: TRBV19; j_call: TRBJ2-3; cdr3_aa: CASTAVAGVETDTQYF
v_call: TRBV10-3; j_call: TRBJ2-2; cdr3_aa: CAISDAASGRARELFF
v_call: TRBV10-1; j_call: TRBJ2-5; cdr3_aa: CASSLDSEETQYF
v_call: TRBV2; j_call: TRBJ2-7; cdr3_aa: CASSDWDSGRGYEQYF
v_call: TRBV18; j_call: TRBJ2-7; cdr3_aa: CASSAVGTYPYEQYF